This TCR beta chain was captured by sequencing in a study of T-cell reconstitution after alpha-beta-depleted transplantation in children (dated by TCRdb to 2016 to 2018). For the study in its entirety: T-cell immune reconstitution after TCRalphabeta/CD19-depleted allogeneic hematopoietic cell transplantation in children was quantitatively tracked in the study by means of TCR repertoire profiling.

Inclusive of the bounding cysteine and phenylalanine, the CDR3 is 14 residues long. Just CDR3 DNA is preserved here, 42 bases in frame from base 1. The germline V gene supplies CDR1 SGHRS and CDR2 YFSETQ. V is reduced by 4 bases and J by 4 bases, leaving a spacing of 14 bases between them. A remark on this clonotype: This receptor's antigen is unknown. Base qualities are missing; no much larger clone stands one base away.

Library preparation used PCR. For sequencing, an Illumina HiSeq 2500 was employed. TCR libraries were prepared with molecular barcoding, using unique molecular identifiers to normalize TCRbeta repertoire quantification. TCRdb redid the processing of the public reads, applying fastp at Q25 and MiXCR, and retained in-frame beta chains. Rows are unified per CDR3 protein, each entry keeping the most common DNA and genes. The sample table records roughly 300,000 distinct CDR3 sequences; 9.9% of these occur just once. The ten largest clones capture around 10% of the sample. Sample: PBMCs from the stem cell graft donor, taken from the stem cell graft. The receptor was derived from a human donor who donated a stem cell graft to a child with SCID. The chain employs TRBV5-1 and TRBJ1-1; the D gene is perhaps TRBD1, from 6 matching bases. The DNA reads as follows: TGCGCCAGCAGCGGCACAGGGCCCCGCACTGAAGCTTTCTTT. Translated, this gives CASSGTGPRTEAFF.